This T cell receptor beta chain comes out of a study of T-cell reconstitution after alpha-beta-depleted transplantation in children. Trimming shortened V by 8 bases and J by 3 bases, and 17 bases separated the two germline ends. Germline V CDR1 and CDR2: MDHEN, SYDVKM. This CDR3 is 14 amino acids long. Ten or more counts support this clonotype. Its antigen is currently unknown. For TCRbeta, the library was prepared with unique molecular identifiers. TCRdb recomputed calls from the PCR reads with MiXCR, one row per CDR3 protein. The sample holds tens of thousands of distinct CDR3 sequences; roughly 5% are singletons and the top ten take approximately 19%. Study observations and caveats: Diversity and T-cell counts at one year after transplant derived mostly from new T cells.

The source was PBMCs, mostly from graft donor cells, collected 180 days after TCRalphabeta/CD19-depleted stem cell transplant. The chain has TRBV28 and TRBJ2-7; D may correspond to TRBD1 or TRBD2 (5 bases each). This receptor was taken from a boy less than two years old who had a stem cell transplant for acute myeloid leukemia, so the T cells may come from the graft donor. The CDR3 bases are TGTGCCAGCGAGGGCAGGGCCTTTAACTACGAGCAGTACTTC. This encodes CASEGRAFNYEQYF.